These 32 T cell receptor beta chains originate from one sample sequenced in a study of long-term antiretroviral therapy in people with HIV. The libraries were made with immunoSEQ v3.0 at survey level. The method was immunoSEQ multiplex PCR; TCRdb's version includes in-frame clones alone and lacks a portion of them. The sample has roughly 30,000 clones; roughly 92% are singletons. The sample consisted of unsorted PBMCs, taken 3.1 years after starting antiretroviral therapy. These receptors all come from a man younger than 35 with HIV.

The chain has TRBV18 and TRBJ2-2; 12 positions match TRBD2. Germline V gives CDR1 KGHSH, CDR2 LQKENI. V lost 3 bases and J lost 4; bases outside the gene matches: 6. This CDR3 has 17 residues. The CDR3 region has the DNA TGTGCCAGCTCACCCGAGACTAGCGGGAGTGGCACCGGGGAGCTGTTTTTT. Protein: CASSPETSGSGTGELFF.

The DNA for the CDR3 is TGTGCCTGGAGTGGAAGTAAGGGCTTCGGAGGCTACACCTTC. The encoded protein is CAWSGSKGFGGYTF. V gene TRBV30 combines with J gene TRBJ1-2; D is unresolved. The CDR3 has 14 amino acids. Between the trimmed V and J ends, which lost 1 base and 8 bases, there was a span of 17 bases. Germline loops: CDR1 GTSNPN, CDR2 SVGIG (reference sequence).

This chain uses TRBV27 with TRBJ1-1; D not resolved. Germline assignment: CDR1 MNHEY and CDR2 SMNVEV (reference sequence). The CDR3 is 13 residues long. V lost 3 bases to trimming and J lost 2 bases, with 7 bases between them. CDR3 nucleotide sequence: TGTGCCAGCAGTTTGGAGTCAAACACTGAAGCTTTCTTT. Amino acids: CASSLESNTEAFF.

This chain links TRBV7-2 with TRBJ2-7; 8 bases agree with TRBD1. Germline V gene sequence: CDR1 SGHTA, CDR2 FQGNSA. Losses at the gene ends were 1 base for V and 0 bases for J; bases not matched to a gene: 2. This CDR3 has 15 amino acids. CDR3 nucleotide sequence: TGTGCCAGCAGCTTAGGGACAGGGTTCTCCTACGAGCAGTACTTC. Translation gives CASSLGTGFSYEQYF.

The chain has TRBV5-1 and TRBJ1-1, with D unclear. The CDR3 has 13 residues. CDR1 is SGHRS, CDR2 YFSETQ, per germline. Trimming pared 7 bases from V and 1 base from J, leaving 11 bases between. CDR3 bases: TGCGCCAGCTCACTCGTCCCGAACACTGAAGCTTTCTTT. Protein: CASSLVPNTEAFF.

This CDR3 is CASSHGQLGDYGYTF. The DNA of the CDR3 is TGTGCCAGCAGCCATGGACAGCTGGGGGATTATGGCTACACCTTC. The chain is built from TRBV6-6 and TRBJ1-2; tentatively, D is TRBD1 (6 bases). Germline CDR1 reads MNHNY; CDR2 reads SVGAGI (reference sequence). This CDR3 region has 15 residues. V shed 6 bases and J shed 5 bases, with 19 bases lying between them.

CDR3 region: CASSLSSAEQYF. CDR3 bases: TGTGCCAGCAGCCTAAGTAGCGCCGAGCAGTACTTC. V usage is TRBV7-9 and J usage is TRBJ2-7; perhaps TRBD2 as D (5 bases). Per the germline V gene, CDR1 is SEHNR and CDR2 is FQNEAQ (reference sequence). V lost 5 bases, J lost 6 bases, and 11 bases lay in between. This CDR3 is built from 12 residues.

This rearrangement joins TRBV6-1 to TRBJ2-3; 9 bases agree with TRBD1. V lost 2 bases and J lost 1; bases outside the gene matches: 4. The CDR3 is made up of 16 amino acids. Germline CDR1 MNHNS, CDR2 SASEGT. The CDR3, as DNA: TGTGCCAGCAGTGAACTTAGGACAGGGGGCACAGATACGCAGTATTTT. Protein: CASSELRTGGTDTQYF.

The gene calls are TRBV6-5 and TRBJ1-2; D unclear. Germline values: CDR1 MNHEY, CDR2 SVGAGI. Trimming cost V 6 bases and J 4 bases, with 15 bases left between them. This CDR3 is built from 14 residues. CDR3 sequence: CASSQSRGSYGYTF. The CDR3 DNA reads as TGTGCCAGCAGCCAAAGTCGGGGAAGCTATGGCTACACCTTC.

V gene TRBV11-2 combines with J gene TRBJ2-7, with a weak D call TRBD2 (5 bases). The CDR3 sequence is 17 residues long. Trimming left V 1 base short and J 3 bases short, with 19 bases between. Looked up from germline, CDR1 is SGHAT and CDR2 is FQNNGV. CDR3 DNA sequence: TGTGCCAGCAGCTTAGTCGGCGCAGTAGCGAAGAACTACGAGCAGTACTTC. Its translation: CASSLVGAVAKNYEQYF. The entire variable domain, with the rest obtained from reference TRBV11-2 and TRBJ2-7, is as follows: EAGVAQSPRYKIIEKRQSVAFWCNPISGHATLYWYQQILGQGPKLLIQFQNNGVVDDSQLPKDRFSAERLKGVDSTLKIQPAKLEDSAVYLCASSLVGAVAKNYEQYFGPGTRLTVT.

The chain has TRBV19 and TRBJ1-2; 7 nucleotides line up with TRBD1. The CDR3 spans 16 residues. Trimming took 3 bases from V and 0 from J; bases not matched to a gene: 7. CDR1 is LNHDA and CDR2 is SQIVND in the germline V gene (reference sequence). The CDR3 loop is CASSMTWTGANYGYTF. The CDR3 nucleotides are TGTGCCAGTAGTATGACTTGGACAGGAGCTAACTATGGCTACACCTTC. The complete variable domain, with remaining parts taken from reference TRBV19 and TRBJ1-2, reads DGGITQSPKYLFRKEGQNVTLSCEQNLNHDAMYWYRQDPGQGLRLIYYSQIVNDFQKGDIAEGYSVSREKKESFPLTVTSAQKNPTAFYLCASSMTWTGANYGYTFGSGTRLTVV.

The CDR3 is CASSLAGIFNEQFF. DNA of the CDR3: TGTGCCAGCAGCTTAGCCGGGATCTTCAATGAGCAGTTCTTC. The chain joins TRBV7-9 to TRBJ2-1; possible D gene TRBD2, 5 bases. The CDR3 covers 14 residues. CDR1 is SEHNR, CDR2 FQNEAQ, per germline (reference sequence). V lost 0 bases and J 6 bases, leaving 9 bases between the germline ends.

This clone was found once. The chain is built from TRBV5-6 and TRBJ2-1, with D unresolved. This CDR3 region has 11 residues. V shed 0 bases and J shed 9 bases, with 4 bases lying between them. Per the germline V gene, CDR1 is SGHDT and CDR2 is YYEEEE. The CDR3 spells CASSLEGEQFF. CDR3 in DNA: TGTGCCAGCAGCTTGGAGGGTGAGCAGTTCTTC.

This clone was seen only once. This sequence joins TRBV27 and TRBJ1-5, with D unresolved. Germline loops: CDR1 MNHEY, CDR2 SMNVEV (reference sequence). The CDR3 is made up of 15 amino acids. Trimming stripped 6 bases from V and 7 bases from J, with 19 bases between. CDR3 in DNA: TGTGCCAGCAGCCCCGGGAAGGGTCGAGGGCAGCCCCAGCATTTT. It codes for CASSPGKGRGQPQHF.

The chain recombines TRBV19 with TRBJ1-5; 8 bases match TRBD1. This CDR3 is built from 14 residues. In germline, CDR1 is LNHDA, CDR2 SQIVND (reference sequence). V dropped 2 bases and J dropped 6; count of bases not matched to a gene: 3. CDR3 sequence (DNA): TGTGCCAGTAGTATAAGGCAGGGGGCTCAGCCCCAGCATTTT. This translates into CASSIRQGAQPQHF.

This chain joins TRBV7-9 and TRBJ2-1, with a weak D call TRBD1 (6 bases). Germline V gene data show CDR1 as SEHNR and CDR2 as FQNEAQ (reference sequence). V was clipped by 5 bases and J by 1 base, with 15 bases between them. This CDR3 spans 16 amino acids. Here the CDR3 reads CASSPDRFLSYNEQFF. The CDR3 DNA sequence: TGTGCCAGCAGCCCCGACAGGTTCCTATCCTACAATGAGCAGTTCTTC.

The chain is built from TRBV9 and TRBJ1-2, with D perhaps TRBD1 (5 bases). Trimming cost V 0 bases and J 8 bases, with 14 bases left between them. The CDR3 loop spans 14 amino acids. The germline gives CDR1 SGDLS, CDR2 YYNGEE. Here the CDR3 reads CASSVGRGQGGYTF. The DNA of the CDR3 is TGTGCCAGCAGCGTAGGAAGGGGTCAGGGAGGCTACACCTTC.

The chain joins TRBV6-6 to TRBJ2-7; D is possibly TRBD2 (6 bases). The CDR3 has 14 amino acids. V lost 5 bases, J lost 6 bases, and 17 bases lay in between. Germline V gene sequence: CDR1 MNHNY, CDR2 SVGAGI (reference sequence). CDR3 in DNA: TGTGCCAGCAGTACCATAGCGGCCTCGGGCGAGCAGTACTTC. Protein product: CASSTIAASGEQYF.

This clone was detected a few times. V and J are TRBV25-1 and TRBJ1-2; D ambiguous. The V gene lost 5 bases and the J gene lost 8 bases, with 12 bases spanning the gap. Germline assignment: CDR1 MGHDK and CDR2 SYGVNS. CDR3 size: 12 residues. CDR3 amino acids: CASSLTKGGYTF. CDR3 coding DNA: TGTGCCAGCAGTTTAACAAAAGGAGGCTACACCTTC.

The genes are TRBV9 and TRBJ2-1; D is undetermined. Germline assignment: CDR1 SGDLS and CDR2 YYNGEE. V lost 3 bases and J lost 5, with 18 bases in between. The CDR3 contains 16 residues. The CDR3, as DNA: TGTGCCAGCAGCGAGCTTGGTGGATCTTACAACAATGAGCAGTTCTTC. Its translation is CASSELGGSYNNEQFF.

Written as DNA, the CDR3 is TGTGCCAGCAGCTTACGGGGGACAGATCCTCCCAATGAGCAGTTCTTC. It encodes CASSLRGTDPPNEQFF. The chain employs TRBV7-3 and TRBJ2-1; possibly TRBD1 for D (7 bases). Germline lookup yields CDR1 SGHTA and CDR2 FQGTGA. V gave up 2 bases and J gave up 6 bases, with 17 bases separating them. This CDR3 contains 16 residues.

This chain connects TRBV18 to TRBJ1-3; D gene uncertain. V lost 4 bases to trimming and J lost 1 base, with 11 bases between them. The CDR3 totals 15 residues. Looked up from germline, CDR1 is KGHSH and CDR2 is LQKENI. The CDR3 sequence: CASSLSGGSGNTIYF. The CDR3 DNA is TGTGCCAGCTCACTTTCAGGTGGATCTGGAAACACCATATATTTT.

The V call is TRBV10-3, the J call TRBJ2-3, with 8 bases fitting TRBD2. The V and J ends lost 2 bases and 2 bases, in that order; junction bases with no gene match: 6. The CDR3 runs 16 residues. Germline V gene lookup returns CDR1 ENHRY and CDR2 SYGVKD. CDR3 in amino acids: CAISEETSEYTDTQYF. The CDR3 DNA reads TGTGCCATCAGTGAGGAGACTAGCGAATACACAGATACGCAGTATTTT.

CDR3 protein: CASSYSSQRTYEQYF. DNA for the CDR3: TGTGCCAGCAGTTACTCGAGCCAGAGAACCTACGAGCAGTACTTC. The gene calls are TRBV6-6 and TRBJ2-7; D gene unclear. The germline CDR1 and CDR2 sequences are MNHNY and SVGAGI (reference sequence). The CDR3 contains 15 residues. Trimming removed 0 bases at V and 2 bases at J, with 11 bases between.

The CDR3 loop reads CSVRGGDRGTYEQYF. The DNA for the CDR3 is TGCAGCGTTCGGGGAGGGGACAGGGGCACGTACGAGCAGTACTTC. The J gene is TRBJ2-7, the V gene TRBV29-1; 10 positions agree with TRBD1. The CDR3 has 15 amino acids. The germline V gene encodes CDR1 SQVTM and CDR2 ANQGSEA. The junction had 11 bases not matched to a gene; V was cut back by 5 bases and J by 4 bases.

This clone was detected only once. This chain uses TRBV14 with TRBJ2-1; D gene uncertain. Germline CDR1 and CDR2: SGHDN and FVKESK. Trimming pared 1 base from V and 9 bases from J, leaving 13 bases between. CDR3 length equals 14 residues. CDR3 sequence: CASSQVGPGSEQFF. CDR3 DNA: TGTGCCAGCAGCCAAGTTGGACCTGGCAGTGAGCAGTTCTTC.

The chain has TRBV14 and TRBJ2-1; perhaps TRBD1 as D (5 bases). The CDR3 extends over 12 amino acids. Germline V gene sequence: CDR1 SGHDN, CDR2 FVKESK. Deletions cut 11 bases from V and 12 bases from J, with 20 bases between. CDR3 region: CASAETGRGQFF. CDR3 nucleotides: TGTGCCTCAGCAGAGACGGGTAGGGGGCAGTTCTTC.

The V and J genes are TRBV27 and TRBJ2-5, with TRBD2 as a possible D gene (6 bases). CDR3 length: 13 amino acids. Germline V CDR1 and CDR2: MNHEY, SMNVEV (reference sequence). Trimming shortened V by 8 bases and J by 2 bases, and 12 bases separated the two germline ends. The DNA for the CDR3 is TGTGCCAGCCGGTCACTAGCACAAGAGACCCAGTACTTC. Its translation: CASRSLAQETQYF.

The chain has TRBV7-2 and TRBJ2-5, with D hard to call. CDR1 and CDR2 from the germline V gene are SGHTA and FQGNSA. There are 13 residues in the CDR3. The V gene lost 5 bases and the J gene lost 3 bases, with 10 bases spanning the gap. The CDR3 DNA reads as TGTGCCAGCAGCATCACGACTGAAGAGACCCAGTACTTC. It translates to CASSITTEETQYF. Full variable domain (remainder filled in from reference TRBV7-2 and TRBJ2-5): GAGVSQSPSNKVTEKGKDVELRCDPISGHTALYWYRQSLGQGLEFLIYFQGNSAPDKSGLPSDRFSAERTGGSVSTLTIQRTQQEDSAVYLCASSITTEETQYFGPGTRLLVL.

The rearrangement uses TRBV19 and TRBJ2-1, with 7 bases aligning to TRBD2. There are 16 residues in the CDR3. Germline CDR1 reads LNHDA; CDR2 reads SQIVND (reference sequence). Germline trimming cut 3 bases from V and 4 bases from J; bases unmatched to any gene: 9. The CDR3 bases are TGTGCCAGTAGTATTCCTGGGCGGGGGTTGTACAATGAGCAGTTCTTC. Protein sequence: CASSIPGRGLYNEQFF.

This clone is a singleton in its sample. The V and J genes are TRBV29-1 and TRBJ1-1; perhaps TRBD1 as D (6 bases). The CDR3 covers 14 residues. V lost 8 bases and J lost 1, with 17 bases in between. CDR1 and CDR2 from the germline V gene are SQVTM and ANQGSEA. The CDR3 region has the DNA TGCAGCACCCGAGGGGGGGCGCGGAACACTGAAGCTTTCTTT. Its translation: CSTRGGARNTEAFF.

The chain uses TRBV15 and TRBJ2-7; either TRBD1 or TRBD2 may supply D (6 bases each). The CDR3 runs 13 residues. Trimming took 5 bases from V and 6 from J, leaving 14 bases between them. The germline CDR1 and CDR2 sequences are LNHNV and YYDKDF (reference sequence). CDR3 in DNA: TGTGCCACCAGCCCCCGGGGGCGGGGCGAGCAGTACTTC. Its protein is CATSPRGRGEQYF.